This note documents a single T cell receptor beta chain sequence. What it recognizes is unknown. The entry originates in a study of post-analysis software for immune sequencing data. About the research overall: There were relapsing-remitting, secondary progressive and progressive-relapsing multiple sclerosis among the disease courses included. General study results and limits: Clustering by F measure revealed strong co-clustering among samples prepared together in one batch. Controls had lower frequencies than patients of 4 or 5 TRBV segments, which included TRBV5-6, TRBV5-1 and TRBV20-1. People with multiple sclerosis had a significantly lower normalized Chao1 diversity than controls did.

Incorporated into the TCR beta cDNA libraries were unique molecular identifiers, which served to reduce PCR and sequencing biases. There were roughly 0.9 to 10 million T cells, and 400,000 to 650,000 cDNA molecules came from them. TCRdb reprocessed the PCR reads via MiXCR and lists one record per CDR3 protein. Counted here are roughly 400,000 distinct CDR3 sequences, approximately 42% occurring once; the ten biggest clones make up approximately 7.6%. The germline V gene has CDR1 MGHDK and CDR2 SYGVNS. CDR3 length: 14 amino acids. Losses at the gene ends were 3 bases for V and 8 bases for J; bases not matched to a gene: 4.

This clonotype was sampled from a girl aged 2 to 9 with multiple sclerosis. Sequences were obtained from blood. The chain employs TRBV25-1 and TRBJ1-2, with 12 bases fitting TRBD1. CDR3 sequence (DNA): TGTGCCAGCAGTGACGGGGACAGGGGGCGAGGCTACACCTTC. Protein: CASSDGDRGRGYTF.